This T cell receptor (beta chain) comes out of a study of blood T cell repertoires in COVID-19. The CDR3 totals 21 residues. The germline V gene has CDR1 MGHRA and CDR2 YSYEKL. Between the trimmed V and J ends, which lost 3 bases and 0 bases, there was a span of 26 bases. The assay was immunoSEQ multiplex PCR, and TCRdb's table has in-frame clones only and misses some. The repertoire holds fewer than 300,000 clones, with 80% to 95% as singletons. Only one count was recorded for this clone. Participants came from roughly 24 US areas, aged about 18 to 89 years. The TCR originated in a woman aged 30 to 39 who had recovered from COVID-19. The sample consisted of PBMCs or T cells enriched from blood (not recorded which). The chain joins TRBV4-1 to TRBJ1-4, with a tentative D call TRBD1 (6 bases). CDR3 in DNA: TGCGCCAGCAGCCACCGAAAGTCGAGCGGGGACACGTCTGCAACTAATGAAAAACTGTTTTTT. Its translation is CASSHRKSSGDTSATNEKLFF.